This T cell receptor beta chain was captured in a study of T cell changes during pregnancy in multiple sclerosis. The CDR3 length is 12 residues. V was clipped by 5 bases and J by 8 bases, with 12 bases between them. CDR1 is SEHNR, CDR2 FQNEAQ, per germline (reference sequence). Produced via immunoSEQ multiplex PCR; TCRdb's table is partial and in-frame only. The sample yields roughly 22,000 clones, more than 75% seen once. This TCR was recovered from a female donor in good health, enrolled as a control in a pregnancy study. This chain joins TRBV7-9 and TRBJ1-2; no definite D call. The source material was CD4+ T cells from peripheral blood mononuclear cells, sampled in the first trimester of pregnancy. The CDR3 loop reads CASSPRAGGYTF. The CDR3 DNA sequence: TGTGCCAGCAGCCCGAGGGCGGGAGGCTACACCTTC.